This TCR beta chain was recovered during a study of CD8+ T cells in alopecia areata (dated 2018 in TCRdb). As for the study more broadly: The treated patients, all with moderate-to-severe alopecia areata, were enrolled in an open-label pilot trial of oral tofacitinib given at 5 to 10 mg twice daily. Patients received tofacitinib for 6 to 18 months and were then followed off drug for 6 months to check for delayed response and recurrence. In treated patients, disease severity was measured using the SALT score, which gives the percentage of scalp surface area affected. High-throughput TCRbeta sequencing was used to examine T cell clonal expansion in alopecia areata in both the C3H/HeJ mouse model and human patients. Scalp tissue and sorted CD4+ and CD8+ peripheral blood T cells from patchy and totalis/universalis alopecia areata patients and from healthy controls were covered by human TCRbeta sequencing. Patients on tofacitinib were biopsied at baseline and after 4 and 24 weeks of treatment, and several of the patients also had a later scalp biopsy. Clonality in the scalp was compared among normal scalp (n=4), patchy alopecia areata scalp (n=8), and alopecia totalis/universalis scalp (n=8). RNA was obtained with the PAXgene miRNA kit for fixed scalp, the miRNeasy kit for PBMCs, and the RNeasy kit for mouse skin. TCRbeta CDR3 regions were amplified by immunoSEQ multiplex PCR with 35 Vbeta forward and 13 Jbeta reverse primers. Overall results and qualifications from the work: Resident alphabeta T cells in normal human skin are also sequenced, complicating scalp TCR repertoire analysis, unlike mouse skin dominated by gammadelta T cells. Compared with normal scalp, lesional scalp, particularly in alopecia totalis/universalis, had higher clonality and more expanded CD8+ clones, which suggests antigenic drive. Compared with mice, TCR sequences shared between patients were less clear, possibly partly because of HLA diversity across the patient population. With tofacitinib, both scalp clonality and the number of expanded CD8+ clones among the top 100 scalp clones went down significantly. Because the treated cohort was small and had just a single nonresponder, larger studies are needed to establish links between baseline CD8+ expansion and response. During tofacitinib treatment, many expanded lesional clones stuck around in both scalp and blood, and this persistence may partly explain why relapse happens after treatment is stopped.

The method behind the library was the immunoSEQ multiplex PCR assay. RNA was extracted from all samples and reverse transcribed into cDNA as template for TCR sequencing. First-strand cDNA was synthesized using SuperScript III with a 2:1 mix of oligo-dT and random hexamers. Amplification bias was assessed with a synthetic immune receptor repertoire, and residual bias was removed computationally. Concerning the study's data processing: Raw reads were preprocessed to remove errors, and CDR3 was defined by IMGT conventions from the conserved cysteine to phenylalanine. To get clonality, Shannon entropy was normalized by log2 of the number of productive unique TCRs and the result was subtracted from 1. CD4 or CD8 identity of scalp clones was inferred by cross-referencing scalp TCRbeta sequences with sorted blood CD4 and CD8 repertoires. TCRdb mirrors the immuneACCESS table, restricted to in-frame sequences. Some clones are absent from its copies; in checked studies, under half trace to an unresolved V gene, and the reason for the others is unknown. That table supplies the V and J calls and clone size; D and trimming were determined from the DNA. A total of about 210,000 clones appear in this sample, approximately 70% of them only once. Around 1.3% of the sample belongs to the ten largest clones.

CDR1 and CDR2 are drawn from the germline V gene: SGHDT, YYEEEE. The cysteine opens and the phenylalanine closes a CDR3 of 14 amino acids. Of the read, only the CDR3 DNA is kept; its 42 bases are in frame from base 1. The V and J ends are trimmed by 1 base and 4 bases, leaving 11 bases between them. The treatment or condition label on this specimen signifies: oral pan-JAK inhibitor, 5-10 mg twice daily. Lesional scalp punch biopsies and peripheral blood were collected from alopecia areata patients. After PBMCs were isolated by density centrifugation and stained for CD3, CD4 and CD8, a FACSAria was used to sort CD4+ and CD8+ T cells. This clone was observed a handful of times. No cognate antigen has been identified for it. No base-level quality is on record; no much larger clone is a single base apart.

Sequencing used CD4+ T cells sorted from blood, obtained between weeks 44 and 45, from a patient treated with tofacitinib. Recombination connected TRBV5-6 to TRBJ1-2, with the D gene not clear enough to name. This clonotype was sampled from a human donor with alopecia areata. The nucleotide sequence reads TGTGCCAGCAGCTTGTGGTCAGATAGCTATGGCTACACCTTC. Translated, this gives CASSLWSDSYGYTF.